This passage covers 27 T cell receptor beta chains from one sample sequenced in a study of brain T cells in children with intractable seizures. Time point defined: blood from clinic visit 5 months post-surgery; TSC patient then seizure free. TCRdb's copy holds only in-frame clones and misses some; the assay was immunoSEQ multiplex PCR. In the table there are about 350,000 clones, over 90% of which are singletons. The sample here was peripheral blood, taken approximately 5 months after surgery. These receptors all stem from a boy younger than two with tuberous sclerosis and intractable seizures.

The chain combines TRBV4-1 with TRBJ2-7, with D possibly TRBD2 on 6 matching bases. This CDR3 has 17 amino acids. Germline-derived CDR1 and CDR2 are MGHRA and YSYEKL. V was pared by 3 bases and J by 0 bases, with 18 bases between. The CDR3 DNA sequence: TGCGCCAGCAGCCACCCAACGGGGCGGGGAACCTCCTACGAGCAGTACTTC. Protein: CASSHPTGRGTSYEQYF.

Concerning this clone itself: The sample contains more than one DNA sequence encoding this CDR3. J is TRBJ1-5 and V is TRBV29-1; perhaps TRBD1 as D (5 bases). This CDR3 has 13 amino acids. The V end was cut by 6 bases, the J end by 3 bases, with 12 bases between. Germline V lookup: CDR1 SQVTM, CDR2 ANQGSEA. CDR3 sequence (DNA): TGCAGCGTGGGGGTGGGGCACAATCAGCCCCAGCATTTT. It codes for CSVGVGHNQPQHF.

The table lists this clone with a count of one. This chain connects TRBV28 to TRBJ1-6; D is unresolved. Looked up from germline, CDR1 is MDHEN and CDR2 is SYDVKM. V gave up 5 bases and J gave up 6 bases, with 11 bases separating them. The CDR3 sequence is 14 residues long. CDR3 loop: CASSEEISNSPLHF. Written as DNA, the CDR3 is TGTGCCAGCAGTGAAGAGATCAGTAATTCACCCCTCCACTTT.

V is TRBV28 and J is TRBJ2-1; D is uncertain. The CDR3 is 15 amino acids. Trimming left V 5 bases short and J 4 bases short, with 15 bases between. In germline, CDR1 is MDHEN, CDR2 SYDVKM. The CDR3 DNA sequence: TGTGCCAGCAGTCCCGTCGGGCTGAATTACAATGAGCAGTTCTTC. Translation gives CASSPVGLNYNEQFF. Looking up the rest from reference TRBV28 and TRBJ2-1 gives the full variable domain: DVKVTQSSRYLVKRTGEKVFLECVQDMDHENMFWYRQDPGLGLRLIYFSYDVKMKEKGDIPEGYSVSREKKERFSLILESASTNQTSMYLCASSPVGLNYNEQFFGPGTRLTVL.

The rearrangement links TRBV13 to TRBJ1-2; 7 bases match TRBD1. Trimming at V came to 2 bases and at J to 7 bases, leaving 7 bases not matched to a gene. Per germline, CDR1 PRHDT and CDR2 FYEKMQ (reference sequence). The CDR3 contains 14 residues. The CDR3 sequence is CASSLSPTGSGYTF. The CDR3 DNA reads TGTGCCAGCAGCTTAAGCCCGACAGGGTCTGGCTACACCTTC.

This sequence joins TRBV6-5 and TRBJ2-5, with D hard to call. Per germline, CDR1 MNHEY and CDR2 SVGAGI. The V and J ends lost 3 bases and 6 bases respectively, with 11 bases between them. The CDR3 is 13 amino acids. The CDR3 spells CASSYNLGKTQYF. In DNA form, the CDR3 reads TGTGCCAGCAGTTATAATCTGGGGAAGACCCAGTACTTC.

The J gene is TRBJ2-3, the V gene TRBV5-4; 11 nucleotides agree with TRBD2. The germline gives CDR1 SGHNT, CDR2 YYREEE (reference sequence). J gave up 2 bases and V 4 bases, and 9 bases lay outside the gene matches. This CDR3 region has 17 residues. The DNA for the CDR3 is TGTGCCAGCAGCCCTTTTCCGGGACTAGCGGACACAGATACGCAGTATTTT. This gives the protein CASSPFPGLADTDTQYF.

The DNA of the CDR3 is TGTGCCAGCAGCCCACTGATTGGCGCGGGCAACTATGGCTACACCTTC. Translation: CASSPLIGAGNYGYTF. The rearrangement joins TRBV13 to TRBJ1-2; D remains ambiguous. V gave up 5 bases and J gave up 2 bases, with 18 bases separating them. Per germline, CDR1 PRHDT and CDR2 FYEKMQ (reference sequence). The CDR3 loop spans 16 amino acids. The variable domain in full, completed from reference TRBV13 and TRBJ1-2, reads AAGVIQSPRHLIKEKRETATLKCYPIPRHDTVYWYQQGPGQDPQFLISFYEKMQSDKGSIPDRFSAQQFSDYHSELNMSSLELGDSALYFCASSPLIGAGNYGYTFGSGTRLTVV.

The rearrangement links TRBV12-3 or TRBV12-4 to TRBJ2-7; TRBD2 aligns across 11 bases. V lost 5 bases, J lost 7 bases, and 4 bases stayed unmatched. CDR3 length: 13 residues. The CDR3 loop reads CASSPGLAEEQYF. The CDR3 bases are TGTGCCAGCAGTCCGGGACTAGCGGAAGAGCAGTACTTC.

This clone has only a few counts. This sequence joins TRBV28 and TRBJ1-4; D is perhaps TRBD1 (5 bases). Between the trimmed V and J ends, which lost 3 bases and 5 bases, there was a span of 31 bases. The CDR3 is made up of 21 amino acids. Germline-derived CDR1 and CDR2 are MDHEN and SYDVKM. The CDR3 DNA sequence: TGTGCCAGCAGTTTTTCGGGGTGGAGGGTAGGGGCCGAGGGACCAAATGAAAAACTGTTTTTT. It encodes CASSFSGWRVGAEGPNEKLFF.

The chain joins TRBV3-1 (or the pseudogene TRBV3-2) to TRBJ2-5; no clear D gene. The V end was cut by 6 bases, the J end by 1 base, with 9 bases between. The germline V gene encodes CDR1 LGHDT and CDR2 YNNKEL (reference sequence). The CDR3 contains 13 residues. The CDR3 nucleotides read TGTGCCAGCAGGGTTACGCTCCAAGAGACCCAGTACTTC. The encoded protein is CASRVTLQETQYF.

The genes are TRBV3-1 (or the pseudogene TRBV3-2) and TRBJ2-1; D is uncertain. CDR1 and CDR2 from the germline V gene are LGHDT and YNNKEL (reference sequence). The CDR3 loop spans 11 amino acids. With 5 bases removed from V and 5 bases from J, the gap between germline ends came to 4 bases. The CDR3 region has the DNA TGTGCCAGCAGCTTCAACAATGAGCAGTTCTTC. Translation gives CASSFNNEQFF.

V is TRBV4-1 and J is TRBJ2-1; possibly TRBD1 for D (7 bases). V was cut by 0 bases and J by 2 bases, with 14 bases left in between. The CDR3 extends over 17 amino acids. Germline V gene data show CDR1 as MGHRA and CDR2 as YSYEKL. CDR3 in amino acids: CASSQDIGGGPYNEQFF. Here the CDR3 DNA reads TGCGCCAGCAGCCAAGACATCGGAGGGGGCCCCTACAATGAGCAGTTCTTC.

The rearrangement uses TRBV4-2 and TRBJ2-7; the D is unclear. Germline CDR1 reads LGHNA; CDR2 reads YNFKEQ. Trimming stripped 0 bases from V and 7 bases from J, with 7 bases between. This CDR3 is built from 12 residues. The CDR3 DNA is TGTGCCAGCAGCCAAGATGGGTGGGAGCAGTACTTC. This gives the protein CASSQDGWEQYF.

The V and J genes are TRBV2 and TRBJ2-3, with D uncertain. Germline CDR1 reads SNHLY; CDR2 reads FYNNEI. V lost 9 bases, J lost 2 bases, and 9 bases lay in between. This CDR3 has 12 amino acids. The CDR3 sequence is CASTFSTDTQYF. DNA of the CDR3: TGTGCCAGTACCTTCTCCACAGATACGCAGTATTTT.

This clone was seen once. This chain connects TRBV7-8 to TRBJ2-1; TRBD2 matches at 10 bases. The CDR3 extends over 16 amino acids. The germline V gene encodes CDR1 SGHVS and CDR2 FQNEAQ. V gave up 1 base and J gave up 10 bases; unmatched junction bases: 10. CDR3 protein: CASSLVDLAGVIEQFF. CDR3 bases: TGTGCCAGCAGCTTAGTTGATCTAGCGGGAGTTATAGAGCAGTTCTTC.

The genes are TRBV5-4 and TRBJ2-7, with a possible D match to TRBD1 (7 bases). CDR3 length: 15 residues. Trimming shortened V by 0 bases and J by 3 bases, and 13 bases separated the two germline ends. Per the germline V gene, CDR1 is SGHNT and CDR2 is YYREEE (reference sequence). The CDR3 DNA is TGTGCCAGCAGCTTGGCCGGAGGGGGCATCTACGAGCAGTACTTC. The encoded protein is CASSLAGGGIYEQYF.

The rearrangement uses TRBV15 and TRBJ2-3, with D possibly called TRBD1 or TRBD2 (7 bases each). With 1 base removed from V and 7 bases from J, the gap between germline ends came to 18 bases. CDR1 is LNHNV, CDR2 YYDKDF, per germline (reference sequence). This CDR3 has 16 residues. CDR3 coding DNA: TGTGCCACCAGCAGAGGCTTGGGGAGGGGGCGACATACGCAGTATTTT. This translates into CATSRGLGRGRHTQYF.

The rearrangement uses TRBV4-1 and TRBJ1-4; D uncertain. The CDR3 sequence is 14 residues long. CDR1 MGHRA and CDR2 YSYEKL come from the germline V gene. The V end was cut by 1 base, the J end by 8 bases, with 11 bases between. The CDR3: CASSQVWGGEKLFF. The CDR3 region has the DNA TGCGCCAGCAGCCAAGTGTGGGGAGGAGAAAAACTGTTTTTT.

The chain uses TRBV7-8 and TRBJ2-4; D is possibly TRBD2 (7 bases). Trimming took 8 bases from V and 2 from J, leaving 22 bases between them. This CDR3 is built from 17 residues. Germline values: CDR1 SGHVS, CDR2 FQNEAQ. CDR3 DNA: TGTGCCAGCTCCCTAGGGAGTGGGGGGGCCTCCAAAAACATTCAGTACTTC. It encodes CASSLGSGGASKNIQYF.

As concerns this clone: Other DNA variants within this sample encode the same CDR3. The chain uses TRBV27 and TRBJ1-6, with D hard to call. The V and J ends lost 3 bases and 0 bases respectively, with 0 bases between them. CDR1 is MNHEY, CDR2 SMNVEV, per germline (reference sequence). The CDR3 is 13 residues long. This chain's CDR3 is CASSFSYNSPLHF. Here the CDR3 DNA reads TGTGCCAGCAGTTTCTCCTATAATTCACCCCTCCACTTT.

In DNA, the CDR3 is TGCGCCAGCAGGCTCATCCTCCCCCCCGCGGCGGTAGCTAACTATGGCTACACCTTC. Translated: CASRLILPPAAVANYGYTF. The gene calls are TRBV5-1 and TRBJ1-2; D gene uncertain. Trimming shortened V by 5 bases and J by 0 bases, and 26 bases separated the two germline ends. This CDR3 contains 19 residues. The germline V gene has CDR1 SGHRS and CDR2 YFSETQ.

This clone was counted a single time. The chain combines TRBV24-1 with TRBJ1-2; tentatively, D is TRBD1 (5 bases). Trimming removed 3 bases at V and 5 bases at J, with 9 bases between. This CDR3 spans 13 amino acids. Germline CDR1 and CDR2: KGHDR and SFDVKD. CDR3 coding DNA: TGTGCCACCAGTGATGAACCAGGGTATGGCTACACCTTC. Its protein is CATSDEPGYGYTF.

V usage is TRBV24-1 and J usage is TRBJ2-7; D not resolved. This CDR3 has 13 residues. The V gene's germline CDR1 is KGHDR and CDR2 SFDVKD. The V end was cut by 9 bases, the J end by 3 bases, with 14 bases between. In DNA, the CDR3 is TGTGCCACCCTCTGGGCCGAACACTACGAGCAGTACTTC. Encoded protein: CATLWAEHYEQYF.

This chain links TRBV6-2 or TRBV6-3 with TRBJ1-1; 7 bases match TRBD1. The germline V gene has CDR1 MNHEY and CDR2 SVGEGT. The CDR3 consists of 15 residues. V shed 3 bases, J shed 0 bases, and the junction held 4 bases outside the gene matches. The CDR3 coding sequence is TGTGCCAGCAGTTATAGAGGGGGCCTGAACACTGAAGCTTTCTTT. This translates into CASSYRGGLNTEAFF.

CDR3 loop: CASSQDRRSSYNEQFF. The CDR3 DNA sequence: TGTGCCAGCAGCCAAGATAGAAGGAGCTCCTACAATGAGCAGTTCTTC. This rearrangement joins TRBV3-1 (or the pseudogene TRBV3-2) to TRBJ2-1; no reliable D call. CDR3 length: 16 amino acids. CDR1 and CDR2 from the germline V gene are LGHDT and YNNKEL (reference sequence). V gave up 0 bases and J gave up 0 bases, with 9 bases separating them.

The V call is TRBV6-5, the J call TRBJ1-2, with a possible D match to TRBD1 (5 bases). Germline CDR1 is MNHEY and CDR2 is SVGAGI. The germline V and J ends were trimmed by 6 bases and 4 bases, with 18 bases remaining between them. The length of the CDR3 is 15 residues. CDR3 sequence reads: CASSRLGGVTYGYTF. As DNA, the CDR3 is TGTGCCAGCAGCCGCCTTGGGGGGGTGACCTATGGCTACACCTTC.